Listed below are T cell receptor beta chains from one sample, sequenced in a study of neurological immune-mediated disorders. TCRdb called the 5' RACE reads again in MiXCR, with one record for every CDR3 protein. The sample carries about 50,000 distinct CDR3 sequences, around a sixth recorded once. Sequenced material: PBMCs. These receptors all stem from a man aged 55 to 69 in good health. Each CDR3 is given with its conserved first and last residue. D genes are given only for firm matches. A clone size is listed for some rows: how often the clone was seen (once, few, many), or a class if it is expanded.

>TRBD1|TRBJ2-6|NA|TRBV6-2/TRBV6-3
TGTGCCAGCAGCCCTACAGGGGCGGAGGCCAACGTCCTGACTTTC
CASSPTGAEANVLTF
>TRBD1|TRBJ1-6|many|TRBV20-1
TGCAGTGCGGAGACAGGGGCTTCACCCCTCCACTTT
CSAETGASPLHF
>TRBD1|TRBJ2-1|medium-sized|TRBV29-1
TGCAGCGTTGAACCGAGGGGGGACAGGGGTTACAATGAGCAGTTCTTC
CSVEPRGDRGYNEQFF
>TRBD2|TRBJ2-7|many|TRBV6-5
TGTGCCAGCAGCCCCCGGACTAGCGGGAGGGCTGGCGAGCAGTACTTC
CASSPRTSGRAGEQYF
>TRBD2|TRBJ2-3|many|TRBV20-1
TGCAGTGCCACCTTGACTAGCGGGAGTACAGATACGCAGTATTTT
CSATLTSGSTDTQYF
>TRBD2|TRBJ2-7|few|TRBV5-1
TGCGCCAGCAGAACCCGGAGCGGGAGGTCCTTTCAGGAGTACTTC
CASRTRSGRSFQEYF
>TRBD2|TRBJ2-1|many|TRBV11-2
TGTGCCAGCAGCCTGACTAGCGTCTACAATGAGCAGTTCTTC
CASSLTSVYNEQFF
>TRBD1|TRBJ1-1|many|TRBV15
TGTGCCACCAGCGCTTTCTACCGCCCCCGACAGGGAGGGGACACTGAAGCTTTCTTT
CATSAFYRPRQGGDTEAFF
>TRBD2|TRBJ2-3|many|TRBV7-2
TGTGCCAGCAGCCCGAGGCGGGAGGGCCGGGGTACGCAGTATTTT
CASSPRREGRGTQYF
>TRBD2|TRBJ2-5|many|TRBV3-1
TGTGCCAGCAGCCTGAATCGGGAGGAGCAAGAGACCCAGTACTTC
CASSLNREEQETQYF
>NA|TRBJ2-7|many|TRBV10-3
TGTGCCATCAGTTCCTGGGAACATTCCTACGAGCAGTACTTC
CAISSWEHSYEQYF
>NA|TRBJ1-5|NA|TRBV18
TGTGCCAGCTCACCAAAGGGGTTTCCAGGTCCCAATCAGCCCCAGCATTTT
CASSPKGFPGPNQPQHF
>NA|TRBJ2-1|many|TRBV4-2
TGTGCCAGCAGCCAAGCCAACAATGAGCAGTTCTTC
CASSQANNEQFF
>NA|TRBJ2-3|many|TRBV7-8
TGTGCCAGCAGCTTAGCCCACGGGGGTGCAGATACGCAGTATTTT
CASSLAHGGADTQYF
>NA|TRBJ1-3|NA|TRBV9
TGTGCCAGCAGCGAGTCCCCCCCTGTGTTATTTGGAAACACCATATATTTT
CASSESPPVLFGNTIYF
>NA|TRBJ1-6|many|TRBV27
TGTGTCAGCAGTCCCGATTGGCGGGGAAATTCACCCCTCCACTTT
CVSSPDWRGNSPLHF
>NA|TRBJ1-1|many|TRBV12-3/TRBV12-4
TGTGCCAGCAGTTTAAGGTGGGAGATACTGAACACTGAAGCTTTCTTT
CASSLRWEILNTEAFF
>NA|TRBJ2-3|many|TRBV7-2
TGTGCCAGCAGCTTAGGGACTAACACAGATACGCAGTATTTT
CASSLGTNTDTQYF
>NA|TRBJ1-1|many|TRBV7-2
TGTGCCAGCAGCTTAGATACAGGGTCAGGAGCTTTCTTT
CASSLDTGSGAFF
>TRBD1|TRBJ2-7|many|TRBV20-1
TGCAGTGCCCCCGGACAGGGTGGAGACGAGCAGTACTTC
CSAPGQGGDEQYF
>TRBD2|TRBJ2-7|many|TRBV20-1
TGCAGTGCGGTGGGGACTAGCGGCTACGAGCAGTACTTC
CSAVGTSGYEQYF
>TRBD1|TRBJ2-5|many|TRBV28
TGTGCCAGCAACTTCCGAGGACAGGGGCCAAGCAAAGAGACCCAGTACTTC
CASNFRGQGPSKETQYF
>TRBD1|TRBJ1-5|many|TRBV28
TGTGCCAGCAGTTACCGGACAGGGGTCAATCAGCCCCAGCATTTT
CASSYRTGVNQPQHF
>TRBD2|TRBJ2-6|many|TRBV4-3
TGCGCCAGCAGCCCCAACTCTGGACTAGTGCAAACTGGGGCCAACGTCCTGACTTTC
CASSPNSGLVQTGANVLTF
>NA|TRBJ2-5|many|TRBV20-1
TGCAGTGCGGGAGGGGGACTACAAGAGACCCAGTACTTC
CSAGGGLQETQYF
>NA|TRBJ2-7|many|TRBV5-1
TGCGCCAGCAGCCCCACGGCAACCTACGAGCAGTACTTC
CASSPTATYEQYF
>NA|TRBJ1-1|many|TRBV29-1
TGCAGCGTTGGGTCCCAAAGTCGGGACACTGAAGCTTTCTTT
CSVGSQSRDTEAFF
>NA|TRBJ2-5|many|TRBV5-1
TGCGCCAGCATCAGGTCCCAGCGAAACTTC
CASIRSQRNF
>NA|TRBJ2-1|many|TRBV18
TGTGCCAGCTCACCACCGGTGGCGAATATCTACAATGAGCAGTTCTTC
CASSPPVANIYNEQFF
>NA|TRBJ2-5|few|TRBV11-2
TGTGCCAGCAGCTTAGGACTAGGCGGGGAGACCCAGTACTTC
CASSLGLGGETQYF
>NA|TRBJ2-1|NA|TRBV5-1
TGCGCCAGCAGCTTCGGGACCCTAGGGGGCAATGAGCAGTTCTTC
CASSFGTLGGNEQFF
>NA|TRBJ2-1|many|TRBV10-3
TGTGCCATCAGTGAGAGCGGGCAGTACAATGAGCAGTTCTTC
CAISESGQYNEQFF
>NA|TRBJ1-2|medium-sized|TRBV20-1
TGCAGTGCTAGTCGTCGGCAGGAGTTCTATGGCTACACCTTC
CSASRRQEFYGYTF
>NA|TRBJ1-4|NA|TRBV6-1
TGTGCCAGCACCCCCCAGGATCGGGCGGGCGAAAAACTGTTTTTT
CASTPQDRAGEKLFF
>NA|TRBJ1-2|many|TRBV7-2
TGTGCCAGCAGCTTAGCCAGTGGCAGGGGCTATGGCTACACCTTC
CASSLASGRGYGYTF
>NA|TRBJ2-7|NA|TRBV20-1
TGCAGAGCTAGAGCGGGTGGGTTGTACGAGCAGTACTTC
CRARAGGLYEQYF
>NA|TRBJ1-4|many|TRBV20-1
TGCAGTGCTCATGCGGCCGGTAATGAAAAACTGTTTTTT
CSAHAAGNEKLFF